This entry lists 20 T cell receptor beta chains sequenced from one sample in a study of PD-1 blockade in classical Hodgkin lymphoma. As to time point: cycle 4 day 1 (C4D1), after around six weeks of nivolumab. Following autologous stem cell transplantation, relapse occurred in every patient, and exposure to brentuximab vedotin varied. Investigators obtained CD8+ T cells from thawed PBMCs by magnetic negative selection. Measured with immunoSEQ multiplex PCR; TCRdb has only the in-frame clones, and not every one. The sample has about 4,300 clones, approximately 70% seen once. The specimen was CD8+ T cells from blood, collected before the fourth cycle of nivolumab. Receptors were obtained from a human donor with classical Hodgkin lymphoma.

V and J are TRBV5-5 and TRBJ1-5; the D is unclear. The germline V gene has CDR1 SGHKS and CDR2 YYEKEE (reference sequence). V lost 2 bases and J lost 0, with 6 bases in between. The CDR3 covers 14 residues. CDR3 coding DNA: TGTGCCAGCAGCTTCGGCATTAGCAATCAGCCCCAGCATTTT. Translating gives CASSFGISNQPQHF.

J is TRBJ2-7 and V is TRBV5-5, with D possibly being TRBD1 (6 bases). This CDR3 is built from 15 residues. Germline lookup yields CDR1 SGHKS and CDR2 YYEKEE (reference sequence). The V and J ends lost 2 bases and 3 bases respectively, with 15 bases between them. CDR3 region: CASSFDRLLFYEQYF. Written as DNA, the CDR3 is TGTGCCAGCAGCTTTGACAGGCTCCTTTTCTACGAGCAGTACTTC.

The rearrangement joins TRBV5-4 to TRBJ2-1, with 8 bases matching TRBD1. J lost 4 bases, V lost 4 bases, and 7 bases had no gene match. Germline V CDR1 and CDR2: SGHNT, YYREEE (reference sequence). CDR3 length: 15 residues. CDR3 protein: CASSLRGQGYNEQFF. CDR3 coding DNA: TGTGCCAGCAGCCTCAGGGGGCAGGGTTACAATGAGCAGTTCTTC.

The genes are TRBV6-5 and TRBJ1-1, with no clear D. This CDR3 is 14 amino acids long. The V gene lost 6 bases and the J gene lost 1 base, with 12 bases spanning the gap. Germline V CDR1 and CDR2: MNHEY, SVGAGI. CDR3 residues: CASRGLSGNTEAFF. CDR3 DNA: TGTGCCAGCAGGGGTCTTAGTGGGAACACTGAAGCTTTCTTT.

This chain links TRBV2 with TRBJ1-2; perhaps TRBD1 as D (6 bases). V dropped 9 bases and J dropped 1 base, with 24 bases sitting between them. The CDR3 has 17 amino acids. Germline V gene data show CDR1 as SNHLY and CDR2 as FYNNEI. CDR3 DNA sequence: TGTGCCAGATACGAGGGGGAGGGGACCCCACTTAACTATGGCTACACCTTC. Protein product: CARYEGEGTPLNYGYTF. The variable domain in full, completed from reference TRBV2 and TRBJ1-2, reads EPEVTQTPSHQVTQMGQEVILRCVPISNHLYFYWYRQILGQKVEFLVSFYNNEISEKSEIFDDQFSVERPDGSNFTLKIRSTKLEDSAMYFCARYEGEGTPLNYGYTFGSGTRLTVV.

This clone was observed a few times. This chain uses TRBV19 with TRBJ2-7; D ambiguous. V dropped 1 base and J dropped 5 bases, with 12 bases sitting between them. Germline V gives CDR1 LNHDA, CDR2 SQIVND (reference sequence). CDR3 length: 14 amino acids. Here the CDR3 reads CASSIVASANEQYF. In DNA, the CDR3 is TGTGCCAGTAGTATAGTCGCGTCAGCTAACGAGCAGTACTTC.

The chain carries TRBV4-1 and TRBJ1-4; unclear D gene. The germline gives CDR1 MGHRA, CDR2 YSYEKL. CDR3 length: 16 amino acids. V was clipped by 2 bases and J by 2 bases, with 12 bases between them. CDR3 sequence reads: CASSQTLWSTNEKLFF. The CDR3 DNA reads TGCGCCAGCAGCCAAACCCTGTGGTCTACTAATGAAAAACTGTTTTTT.

The V and J genes are TRBV9 and TRBJ1-6; 10 bases are a match to TRBD1. The CDR3 runs 16 residues. Germline V gives CDR1 SGDLS, CDR2 YYNGEE. Trimming removed 2 bases from V and 7 bases from J; junction bases left unmatched: 6. CDR3 region: CASSVDPGQGNSPLHF. In DNA form, the CDR3 reads TGTGCCAGCAGCGTTGATCCGGGACAGGGGAATTCACCCCTCCACTTT.

The rearrangement links TRBV6-5 to TRBJ2-2; D gene unclear. This CDR3 is 11 amino acids long. The V end was cut by 2 bases, the J end by 8 bases, with 3 bases between. Germline V gene data show CDR1 as MNHEY and CDR2 as SVGAGI. The CDR3 is CASSYLGELFF. The CDR3 DNA reads TGTGCCAGCAGTTACCTGGGGGAGCTGTTTTTT.

The V call is TRBV9, the J call TRBJ2-2, with TRBD2 matching 14 bases. Unmatched junction bases numbered 1, after V lost 3 bases and J lost 6 bases. Germline V lookup: CDR1 SGDLS, CDR2 YYNGEE. This CDR3 spans 15 amino acids. The CDR3 DNA is TGTGCCAGCAGCGCGACTAGCGGGGGGGCCGGGGAGCTGTTTTTT. This translates into CASSATSGGAGELFF. Based on the CDR3 plus reference TRBV9 and TRBJ2-2, the full variable domain is DSGVTQTPKHLITATGQRVTLRCSPRSGDLSVYWYQQSLDQGLQFLIQYYNGEERAKGNILERFSAQQFPDLHSELNLSSLELGDSALYFCASSATSGGAGELFFGEGSRLTVL.

The rearrangement links TRBV7-2 to TRBJ2-5; tentative D call: TRBD1 (5 bases). The CDR3 is 15 residues long. V gave up 5 bases and J gave up 1 base, with 14 bases separating them. Germline values: CDR1 SGHTA, CDR2 FQGNSA. In DNA form, the CDR3 reads TGTGCCAGCAGCGACCTCGGTAGGGGCCAAGAGACCCAGTACTTC. Protein product: CASSDLGRGQETQYF.

This chain joins TRBV7-9 and TRBJ1-1; 8 bases match TRBD1. The germline gives CDR1 SEHNR, CDR2 FQNEAQ (reference sequence). The CDR3 extends over 14 amino acids. V gave up 5 bases and J gave up 2 bases; unmatched junction bases: 4. The CDR3 DNA sequence: TGTGCCAGCAGCATAACAGGGGGAAACACTGAAGCTTTCTTT. Amino acid sequence: CASSITGGNTEAFF.

The rearrangement links TRBV7-9 to TRBJ2-7; D gene ambiguous. From germline, CDR1 is SEHNR and CDR2 FQNEAQ (reference sequence). The V gene lost 3 bases and the J gene lost 5 bases, with 5 bases spanning the gap. This CDR3 contains 11 residues. The CDR3 nucleotides are TGTGCCAGCAGCTTGGGGAACGAGCAGTACTTC. Translation gives CASSLGNEQYF.

V usage is TRBV5-4 and J usage is TRBJ2-5, with TRBD2 matching 7 bases. There are 16 residues in the CDR3. Trimming cost V 2 bases and J 1 base; bases outside gene matches: 8. In germline, CDR1 is SGHNT, CDR2 YYREEE (reference sequence). The CDR3 loop reads CASSFGAGVVQETQYF. The CDR3 coding sequence is TGTGCCAGCAGCTTTGGTGCGGGGGTGGTCCAAGAGACCCAGTACTTC. The full variable domain, in which reference TRBV5-4 and TRBJ2-5 provide the parts outside the CDR3, is ETGVTQSPTHLIKTRGQQVTLRCSSQSGHNTVSWYQQALGQGPQFIFQYYREEENGRGNFPPRFSGLQFPNYSSELNVNALELDDSALYLCASSFGAGVVQETQYFGPGTRLLVL.

The chain has TRBV5-4 and TRBJ2-1; unclear D gene. There are 11 residues in the CDR3. Trimming removed 4 bases from V and 4 bases from J, with 3 bases in between. Germline values: CDR1 SGHNT, CDR2 YYREEE (reference sequence). CDR3 sequence reads: CASSKYNEQFF. The CDR3 coding sequence is TGTGCCAGCAGCAAGTACAATGAGCAGTTCTTC. The variable domain in full, completed from reference TRBV5-4 and TRBJ2-1, reads ETGVTQSPTHLIKTRGQQVTLRCSSQSGHNTVSWYQQALGQGPQFIFQYYREEENGRGNFPPRFSGLQFPNYSSELNVNALELDDSALYLCASSKYNEQFFGPGTRLTVL.

The rearrangement uses TRBV9 and TRBJ1-4; the D gene is possibly TRBD1 (5 bases). Germline assignment: CDR1 SGDLS and CDR2 YYNGEE. Between the trimmed V and J ends, which lost 3 bases and 0 bases, there was a span of 9 bases. This CDR3 comprises 15 residues. As DNA, the CDR3 is TGTGCCAGCAGCGCCGGGGGATCAACTAATGAAAAACTGTTTTTT. Amino acids: CASSAGGSTNEKLFF.

As regards this clone: A read error may produce the germline difference seen at one junction end. The genes are TRBV7-7 and TRBJ2-5, with 8 bases lining up with TRBD1. The V gene's germline CDR1 is SSHAT and CDR2 FNYEAQ (reference sequence). This CDR3 has 15 residues. CDR3 sequence: CASSLVGTGGETQYF. The DNA of the CDR3 is TGTGCTAGCAGCTTAGTGGGAACAGGGGGAGAGACCCAGTACTTC.

The chain couples TRBV6-5 to TRBJ1-5; a possible D gene is TRBD1 (5 bases). CDR3 size: 15 residues. Germline V CDR1 and CDR2: MNHEY, SVGAGI. With 6 bases removed from V and 5 bases from J, the gap between germline ends came to 17 bases. CDR3 DNA sequence: TGTGCCAGCAGCCCAATTAGGGGAGTTGATCAGCCCCAGCATTTT. This encodes CASSPIRGVDQPQHF.

The chain employs TRBV6-5 and TRBJ1-2, with TRBD1 matching 7 bases. Per the germline V gene, CDR1 is MNHEY and CDR2 is SVGAGI. J gave up 2 bases and V 6 bases, and 3 bases lay outside the gene matches. The length of the CDR3 is 13 residues. The CDR3 nucleotides read TGTGCCAGCAGCTGGGGACAGAACTATGGCTACACCTTC. Encoded protein: CASSWGQNYGYTF.

The chain carries TRBV27 and TRBJ2-7; D is unresolved. Trimming cost V 3 bases and J 1 base, with 10 bases left between them. Germline V gene sequence: CDR1 MNHEY, CDR2 SMNVEV (reference sequence). CDR3 length: 14 residues. CDR3 amino acids: CASSLVGKSYEQYF. The CDR3 nucleotides read TGTGCCAGCAGTTTGGTGGGGAAGTCCTACGAGCAGTACTTC.